One TCR beta chain is described in this entry. The sample comes from a study of blood T cell repertoires in COVID-19. Study-level background: Acute and convalescent COVID-19 samples came from the United States, Italy and Spain.

Authors' data handling: The authors estimated nucleated cell counts from reference gene primer amplification. Data came from immunoSEQ multiplex PCR; TCRdb stores just in-frame clones and leaves some out. V, J and clone size were drawn from that table, and D and trimming were deduced from the DNA. The data show some 190,000 clones, with approximately 81% seen just once and roughly 18% held by the top ten. Germline lookup yields CDR1 LNHDA and CDR2 SQIVND (reference sequence). V was pared by 5 bases and J by 2 bases, with 6 bases between. CDR3 length: 12 residues. Sequences were obtained from peripheral blood. J is TRBJ1-1 and V is TRBV19, with D possibly TRBD1 on 5 matching bases. The TCR was taken from a person aged 65 to 85 with COVID-19, enrolled during active disease. CDR3 sequence (DNA): TGTGCCAGTAGTGACAGAAACACTGAAGCTTTCTTT. Translating it yields CASSDRNTEAFF.